This record concerns one TCR beta chain sequence. No antigen is known for it. This sample was included in a study of blood T cells in healthy people across ages. Study background: About one barcoded beta molecule per two T cells was captured by template switching. Whole-study results and caveats: In these data, TCR beta diversity tracked strongly with naive T cell percentage.

PCR was performed a second time for 7 to 11 cycles using a sample-barcoded 5' primer and a J-beta primer mix. TCRdb used MiXCR to reprocess the 5' RACE reads, holding one entry per CDR3 protein. The data show roughly 860,000 distinct CDR3 sequences, with about 62% seen just once and 28% held by the top ten. In germline, CDR1 is DFQATT, CDR2 SNEGSKA (reference sequence). V lost 4 bases to trimming and J lost 1 base; unmatched junction nucleotides: 8. The CDR3 is 16 residues long. The study recruited healthy Caucasian donors from Russia who were aged about 6 to 90. The sample comprised blood. The TCR originated in a man in his thirties or forties in good health. The rearrangement joins TRBV20-1 to TRBJ2-5; 11 nucleotides align to TRBD2. This CDR3 reads CSANPSSGGFQETQYF. The CDR3 coding sequence is TGCAGTGCTAACCCATCTAGCGGGGGGTTCCAAGAGACCCAGTACTTC.